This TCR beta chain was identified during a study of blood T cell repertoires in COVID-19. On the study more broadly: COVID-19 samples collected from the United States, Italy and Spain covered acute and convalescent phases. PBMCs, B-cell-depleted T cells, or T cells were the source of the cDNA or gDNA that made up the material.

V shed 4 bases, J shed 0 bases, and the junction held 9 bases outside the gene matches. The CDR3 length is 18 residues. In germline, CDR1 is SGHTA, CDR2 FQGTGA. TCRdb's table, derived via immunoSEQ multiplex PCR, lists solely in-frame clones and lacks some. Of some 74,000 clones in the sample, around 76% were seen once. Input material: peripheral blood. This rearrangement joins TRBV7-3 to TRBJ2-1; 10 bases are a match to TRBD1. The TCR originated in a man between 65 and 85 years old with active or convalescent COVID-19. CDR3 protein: CASSSATGTGDSYNEQFF. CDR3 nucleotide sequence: TGTGCCAGCAGCTCAGCCACCGGGACAGGGGACTCCTACAATGAGCAGTTCTTC.